Below, 8 T cell receptor beta chains from the same sample are listed, as sequenced in a study of blood T cell repertoires in COVID-19. Using immunoSEQ multiplex PCR, the repertoire was profiled, and TCRdb retains in-frame clones only, with some absent. This sample yields some 17,000 clones, of which roughly 89% are seen a single time; around 4.2% belongs to the top ten. Sequencing was performed on peripheral blood. The receptors were gathered from a man between 60 and 75 years old with active COVID-19.

The chain carries TRBV5-1 and TRBJ2-2; 11 bases are shared with TRBD1. V lost 5 bases and J lost 5; bases outside the gene matches: 5. In germline, CDR1 is SGHRS, CDR2 YFSETQ. The CDR3 consists of 15 residues. The CDR3 is CASSFGTGGTGELFF. In nucleotides, the CDR3 is TGCGCCAGCAGTTTCGGGACAGGGGGGACCGGGGAGCTGTTTTTT.

V gene TRBV5-5 combines with J gene TRBJ2-1, with no clear D. The length of the CDR3 is 16 residues. Germline CDR1 is SGHKS and CDR2 is YYEKEE (reference sequence). V gave up 2 bases and J gave up 0 bases, with 12 bases separating them. The CDR3: CASSFSLGFSYNEQFF. CDR3 in DNA: TGTGCCAGCAGCTTCAGCTTGGGCTTCTCCTACAATGAGCAGTTCTTC.

The chain uses TRBV19 and TRBJ1-6; D is unclear. There are 15 residues in the CDR3. Trimming took 3 bases from V and 6 from J, leaving 12 bases between them. Germline lookup yields CDR1 LNHDA and CDR2 SQIVND (reference sequence). The CDR3 DNA is TGTGCCAGTAGTATCAGAGTAGGGAGTAATTCACCCCTCCACTTT. It encodes CASSIRVGSNSPLHF.

The chain recombines TRBV6-2 or TRBV6-3 with TRBJ1-1; 7 bases fit TRBD1. Trimming at V came to 3 bases and at J to 5 bases, leaving 6 bases not matched to a gene. Per germline, CDR1 MNHEY and CDR2 SVGEGT. There are 14 residues in the CDR3. CDR3 sequence: CASSYRQGGTEAFF. DNA of the CDR3: TGTGCCAGCAGTTATAGACAGGGAGGAACTGAAGCTTTCTTT.

This chain links TRBV6-6 with TRBJ2-7; the match to TRBD1 covers 7 bases. J gave up 1 base and V 2 bases, and 5 bases lay outside the gene matches. CDR3 length: 15 residues. Germline CDR1 is MNHNY and CDR2 is SVGAGI (reference sequence). CDR3 nucleotides: TGTGCCAGCAGTTACCCCCGACAGGGATCCTACGAGCAGTACTTC. Protein sequence: CASSYPRQGSYEQYF.

This clone was recorded only once. J is TRBJ1-1 and V is TRBV9; the D gene is possibly TRBD1 (6 bases). The germline V and J ends were trimmed by 4 bases and 3 bases, with 13 bases remaining between them. CDR1 is SGDLS, CDR2 YYNGEE, per germline. The CDR3 is 14 residues long. Here the CDR3 DNA reads TGTGCCAGCAGCTCCCGGGACACCCACACTGAAGCTTTCTTT. Translated, it gives CASSSRDTHTEAFF.

The chain carries TRBV2 and TRBJ2-7; D is unresolved. Between the trimmed V and J ends, which lost 3 bases and 3 bases, there was a span of 12 bases. Germline V gene data show CDR1 as SNHLY and CDR2 as FYNNEI. There are 14 residues in the CDR3. CDR3 region: CASSERPLNYEQYF. In DNA, the CDR3 is TGTGCCAGCAGTGAGCGGCCCCTGAACTACGAGCAGTACTTC.

DNA of the CDR3: TGCAGCGCCTCGACAGGGGTCAATCAGCCCCAGCATTTT. Translating it yields CSASTGVNQPQHF. V gene TRBV29-1 combines with J gene TRBJ1-5; TRBD1 matches at 8 bases. Germline V CDR1 and CDR2: SQVTM, ANQGSEA. J lost 3 bases, V lost 7 bases, and 5 bases had no gene match. The CDR3 consists of 13 residues.